These 5 T cell receptor beta chains were sequenced from one sample in a study of long-term antiretroviral therapy in people with HIV. Runs used v3.0 of the immunoSEQ assay and were done at survey level. TCRdb's table, derived via immunoSEQ multiplex PCR, lists solely in-frame clones and lacks some. This table has fewer than 20,000 clones, about 80% appearing once. This specimen consisted of unsorted PBMCs, obtained 0.3 years before starting antiretroviral therapy. These receptor sequences come from a man in his forties or fifties with HIV.

This clone was recorded a few times. The CDR3 is CASSLGGEDGYTF. The CDR3 region has the DNA TGTGCCAGCTCCCTAGGAGGAGAAGACGGCTACACCTTC. The chain carries TRBV18 and TRBJ1-2; D gene ambiguous. The V and J ends lost 6 bases and 8 bases respectively, with 16 bases between them. The CDR3 spans 13 residues. Germline V gives CDR1 KGHSH, CDR2 LQKENI.

The chain couples TRBV9 to TRBJ2-2; no firm D call. The V and J ends lost 7 bases and 5 bases respectively, with 18 bases between them. Germline CDR1 is SGDLS and CDR2 is YYNGEE. The CDR3 extends over 15 amino acids. The DNA of the CDR3 is TGTGCCAGCGGAGACCGAAACGTAGGTACCGGGGAGCTGTTTTTT. Its translation is CASGDRNVGTGELFF.

The chain combines TRBV19 with TRBJ2-4; D perhaps matches TRBD2 (5 bases). This CDR3 is 15 amino acids long. V was pared by 7 bases and J by 0 bases, with 13 bases between. Germline V gene sequence: CDR1 LNHDA, CDR2 SQIVND (reference sequence). The CDR3 nucleotides read TGTGCCAGTACCACCGGGAAATTAGCCAAAAACATTCAGTACTTC. Translation: CASTTGKLAKNIQYF.

This clone came up a few times. This chain joins TRBV29-1 and TRBJ1-1; a weak D match, TRBD1 (5 bases). Trimming shortened V by 6 bases and J by 0 bases, and 8 bases separated the two germline ends. The germline V gene encodes CDR1 SQVTM and CDR2 ANQGSEA. This CDR3 is built from 12 residues. CDR3 in amino acids: CSVTVMNTEAFF. DNA for the CDR3: TGCAGCGTGACAGTTATGAACACTGAAGCTTTCTTT.

The rearrangement uses TRBV5-1 and TRBJ1-1; D not resolved. V shed 0 bases and J shed 6 bases, with 9 bases lying between them. Germline V gene sequence: CDR1 SGHRS, CDR2 YFSETQ. The CDR3 consists of 13 residues. CDR3 coding DNA: TGCGCCAGCAGCTTGGATTTCGGGGCTGAAGCTTTCTTT. Amino acids: CASSLDFGAEAFF.